This TCR beta chain came from a study of patients and donors after allogeneic stem cell transplantation. Using its own MiXCR run on the RT-PCR reads, TCRdb lists one record per CDR3 protein. The sample gives some 40,000 distinct CDR3 sequences, under 35% of which show up once; about 78% is in the top ten. With regard to this clonotype: The germline gene is not matched at one end of the junction; a read error may be the cause.

CDR3 length: 12 residues. From germline, CDR1 is SGHVS and CDR2 FQNEAQ. The gene calls are TRBV7-8 and TRBJ2-4; 8 positions agree with TRBD1. The sequencing sample was made of blood, either unsorted or a sorted T cell fraction (not recorded which). The sequence came from a human donor who was either an allogeneic HSCT recipient or a stem cell or donor lymphocyte infusion donor (not recorded which). It is not recorded whose cells these are; they may come from a transplant donor. The CDR3 loop reads CASSPNSGTGHF. As DNA, the CDR3 is TGTGCCAGCAGCCCAAACTCCGGGACAGGACACTTC. Variable domain in full (rest from reference TRBV7-8 and TRBJ2-4): GAGVSQSPRYKVAKRGQDVALRCDPISGHVSLFWYQQALGQGPEFLTYFQNEAQLDKSGLPSDRFFAERPEGSVSTLKIQRTQQEDSAVYLCASSPNSGTGHFGAGTRLSVL.